This T cell receptor beta chain was profiled in a study of blood T cells in healthy people across ages. Study summary: Capture via template switching afforded approximately one barcoded beta molecule per two T cells. Study observations and caveats: Per million T cells, the diversity of TCR beta decreased roughly linearly as age advanced. For the donors, CMV status was unknown and possibly confounded expanded clonotype changes.

Investigators took about 10 milliliters of peripheral blood from every donor. PCR was performed a second time for roughly 6 to 12 cycles using a sample-barcoded 5' primer and a J-beta primer mix. In TCRdb, the 5' RACE reads were re-called with MiXCR into one record per CDR3 protein. The table has fewer than 900,000 distinct CDR3 sequences, approximately 50% seen once. V lost 3 bases and J lost 15, with 18 bases in between. The CDR3 is 13 residues long. Germline V gene lookup returns CDR1 LNHNV and CDR2 YYDKDF (reference sequence). This clonotype was detected many times. Its antigen remains unidentified.

The clonotype originates from a woman aged 55-70 years in good health. This chain links TRBV15 with TRBJ2-1; D may be TRBD2 (5 bases). Sequencing used blood. The CDR3: CATSRTPSGGRFF. In DNA form, the CDR3 reads TGTGCCACCAGCAGGACCCCGTCTGGCGGGCGGTTCTTC. The whole variable domain, filled in from reference TRBV15 and TRBJ2-1, reads DAMVIQNPRYQVTQFGKPVTLSCSQTLNHNVMYWYQQKSSQAPKLLFHYYDKDFNNEADTPDNFQSRRPNTSFCFLDIRSPGLGDTAMYLCATSRTPSGGRFFGPGTRLTVL.